This T cell receptor beta chain is from a study of shared clonotypes between healthy human individuals. Across the study: The study drew on a couple of women and a few men aged 18 to 49 as donors.

Naive CD8 cells lacked CD45RO and underwent positive selection for CCR7, leaving out terminally differentiated effector memory CD45RA+ cells. Healthy HIV-negative adults with no recent acute infections or vaccinations were recruited as donors. Libraries were prepared by immunoSEQ multiplex PCR; TCRdb keeps only in-frame clonotypes and omits some of them. Here the sample spans about 2 million clones, approximately 94% being singletons. Whole-study results and caveats: A few donors held about 5% of naive CD4 clonotypes in common.

The length of the CDR3 is 13 residues. Germline V gene sequence: CDR1 GTSNPN, CDR2 SVGIG (reference sequence). V lost 3 bases, J lost 6 bases, and 5 bases stayed unmatched. In regard to this clone: Its antigen is not identified.

The genes are TRBV30 and TRBJ1-1; 9 positions match TRBD1. The sequence derives from a young man in good health. The specimen sequenced was naive CD8+ T cells sorted from blood. CDR3 coding DNA: TGTGCCTGGAGGGGGACAGGGCGGCCTGAAGCTTTCTTT. Amino acids: CAWRGTGRPEAFF.